Listed below are T cell receptor beta chains from one sample, sequenced in a study of CD8+ T cells in alopecia areata. Sequenced by immunoSEQ multiplex PCR; TCRdb stores in-frame clones only, minus some. Among some 130,000 clones listed, roughly 52% were seen once. The sample consisted of CD8+ T cells sorted from blood, taken at week 4, from a patient treated with tofacitinib. These receptors were obtained from a human donor with alopecia areata. The CDR3 runs from the conserved cysteine through the conserved F or W. D genes are given only for firm matches. Expanded clones are given a class, and other clones once, few, many or no size at all.

D: .
V: TRBV5-6
J: TRBJ2-4
size: .
CDR3: CASSLSLNIQYF
DNA: TGTGCCAGCAGCTTGAGCCTAAACATTCAGTACTTC

D: TRBD1
V: TRBV27
J: TRBJ2-5
size: .
CDR3: CASRVLTGGRETQYF
DNA: TGTGCCAGCAGAGTCCTGACAGGGGGGAGAGAGACCCAGTACTTC

D: TRBD2
V: TRBV10-3
J: TRBJ2-1
size: .
CDR3: CAISEINSGNEQFF
DNA: TGTGCCATCAGTGAGATAAATAGCGGGAATGAGCAGTTCTTC

D: .
V: TRBV29-1
J: TRBJ2-7
size: .
CDR3: CSVAPTGTEQYF
DNA: TGCAGCGTAGCCCCCACAGGGACCGAGCAGTACTTC

D: .
V: TRBV9
J: TRBJ2-3
size: .
CDR3: CASSVGTSGTDTQYF
DNA: TGTGCCAGCAGCGTAGGGACGTCGGGCACAGATACGCAGTATTTT

D: .
V: TRBV5-1
J: TRBJ1-4
size: once
CDR3: CASSLEVRDEKLFF
DNA: TGCGCCAGCAGCTTGGAAGTCAGGGATGAAAAACTGTTTTTT

D: .
V: TRBV30
J: TRBJ1-1
size: .
CDR3: CAWGQGIRTEAFF
DNA: TGTGCCTGGGGTCAGGGGATTCGCACTGAAGCTTTCTTT

D: TRBD2
V: TRBV7-9
J: TRBJ2-1
size: few
CDR3: CASSSTLAGRYNEQFF
DNA: TGTGCCAGCAGCTCGACGTTAGCGGGGCGATACAATGAGCAGTTCTTC

D: .
V: TRBV11-2
J: TRBJ2-7
size: .
CDR3: CASSLDGRGAHYEQYF
DNA: TGTGCCAGCAGCTTAGATGGTAGAGGGGCACACTACGAGCAGTACTTC

D: .
V: TRBV7-6
J: TRBJ2-3
size: .
CDR3: CASSPTGGPDTQYF
DNA: TGTGCCAGCAGCCCAACCGGGGGTCCAGATACGCAGTATTTT

D: .
V: TRBV19
J: TRBJ1-4
size: many
CDR3: CASMRAWDEKLFF
DNA: TGTGCCAGTATGCGGGCTTGGGATGAAAAACTGTTTTTT

D: .
V: TRBV5-6
J: TRBJ2-7
size: .
CDR3: CASSPTSSPEQYF
DNA: TGTGCCAGCAGCCCGACTAGTTCCCCCGAGCAGTACTTC

D: .
V: TRBV2
J: TRBJ2-3
size: .
CDR3: CATPQEAGDTQYF
DNA: TGTGCCACCCCACAGGAGGCAGGGGATACGCAGTATTTT

D: .
V: TRBV4-2
J: TRBJ2-3
size: .
CDR3: CASSQDLRAPDTQYF
DNA: TGTGCCAGCAGCCAAGATCTCCGGGCCCCAGATACGCAGTATTTT

D: TRBD1
V: TRBV12-5
J: TRBJ1-5
size: few
CDR3: CASAPTGSSNQPQHF
DNA: TGTGCTAGTGCCCCGACAGGGAGTAGCAATCAGCCCCAGCATTTT

D: .
V: TRBV30
J: TRBJ2-7
size: .
CDR3: CAWSVRAPYEQYF
DNA: TGTGCCTGGAGTGTACGGGCACCCTACGAGCAGTACTTC

D: .
V: TRBV6-5
J: TRBJ1-2
size: .
CDR3: CASRSDGIYGYTF
DNA: TGTGCCAGCAGAAGCGACGGAATCTATGGCTACACCTTC

D: TRBD1
V: TRBV11-2
J: TRBJ2-5
size: .
CDR3: CASSPTGLETQYF
DNA: TGTGCCAGCAGCCCGACAGGGTTGGAGACCCAGTACTTC

D: .
V: TRBV28
J: TRBJ2-1
size: .
CDR3: CASSGDTDEQFF
DNA: TGTGCCAGCAGTGGGGACACAGATGAGCAGTTCTTC

D: .
V: TRBV5-1
J: TRBJ1-1
size: .
CDR3: CASSSKMTGNTEAFF
DNA: TGCGCCAGCAGCTCGAAGATGACAGGGAACACTGAAGCTTTCTTT

D: .
V: TRBV30
J: TRBJ1-1
size: .
CDR3: CAWSVEGSGWNTEAFF
DNA: TGTGCCTGGAGTGTAGAGGGGTCGGGTTGGAACACTGAAGCTTTCTTT

D: .
V: TRBV29-1
J: TRBJ2-7
size: .
CDR3: CSVSYWGVTYEQYF
DNA: TGCAGCGTTTCCTATTGGGGTGTCACCTACGAGCAGTACTTC

D: TRBD1
V: TRBV9
J: TRBJ1-1
size: .
CDR3: CASSEEGAGEAFF
DNA: TGTGCCAGCAGCGAAGAGGGGGCCGGTGAAGCTTTCTTT

D: TRBD1
V: TRBV18
J: TRBJ2-1
size: few
CDR3: CASSSDRGYNEQFF
DNA: TGTGCCAGCTCTTCCGACAGGGGCTACAATGAGCAGTTCTTC

D: .
V: TRBV4-2
J: TRBJ2-5
size: .
CDR3: CASSVLGQETQYF
DNA: TGTGCCAGCAGCGTGCTAGGGCAAGAGACCCAGTACTTC

D: .
V: TRBV2
J: TRBJ2-1
size: .
CDR3: CASSVGSGPYNEQFF
DNA: TGTGCCAGCAGTGTGGGAAGCGGGCCCTACAATGAGCAGTTCTTC

D: .
V: TRBV10-3
J: TRBJ1-1
size: many
CDR3: CAISESDGYTEAFF
DNA: TGTGCCATCAGTGAGTCAGACGGGTACACTGAAGCTTTCTTT

D: TRBD1
V: TRBV2
J: TRBJ2-5
size: .
CDR3: CASSPGTGFETQYF
DNA: TGTGCCAGCAGTCCCGGGACAGGGTTTGAGACCCAGTACTTC

D: TRBD1
V: TRBV6-5
J: TRBJ1-2
size: few
CDR3: CALRDRGLGMYGYTF
DNA: TGTGCCCTCCGGGACAGGGGCCTAGGAATGTATGGCTACACCTTC

D: TRBD2
V: TRBV30
J: TRBJ2-7
size: .
CDR3: CAWSTSGGTYEQYF
DNA: TGTGCCTGGTCGACTAGCGGGGGGACCTACGAGCAGTACTTC

D: .
V: TRBV5-4
J: TRBJ2-2
size: few
CDR3: CASSLKGSNTGELFF
DNA: TGTGCCAGCAGCTTGAAAGGCTCGAACACCGGGGAGCTGTTTTTT

D: .
V: TRBV11-2
J: TRBJ2-7
size: .
CDR3: CASSSEPYEQYF
DNA: TGTGCCAGCAGCTCCGAGCCCTACGAGCAGTACTTC

D: .
V: TRBV4-1
J: TRBJ1-1
size: .
CDR3: CASSQEGGGTEAFF
DNA: TGCGCCAGCAGCCAGGAAGGGGGTGGCACTGAAGCTTTCTTT

D: .
V: TRBV2
J: TRBJ1-5
size: once
CDR3: CASSEAGAGGNQPQHF
DNA: TGTGCCAGCAGTGAAGCGGGGGCGGGAGGCAATCAGCCCCAGCATTTT

D: .
V: TRBV13
J: TRBJ2-7
size: .
CDR3: CASSVGATSEEQYF
DNA: TGTGCCAGCAGCGTGGGTGCGACTTCGGAAGAGCAGTACTTC

D: .
V: TRBV13
J: TRBJ2-7
size: .
CDR3: CASSPHGSYEQYF
DNA: TGTGCCAGCAGTCCACACGGCTCCTACGAGCAGTACTTC

D: .
V: TRBV27
J: TRBJ1-2
size: .
CDR3: CASSFAGSNYGYTF
DNA: TGTGCCAGCAGTTTTGCAGGGTCCAACTATGGCTACACCTTC

D: TRBD1
V: TRBV5-1
J: TRBJ2-3
size: .
CDR3: CASSWTGADTQYF
DNA: TGCGCCAGCAGCTGGACAGGGGCAGATACGCAGTATTTT

D: .
V: TRBV6-5
J: TRBJ2-7
size: few
CDR3: CASSQGGEQYF
DNA: TGTGCCAGCAGTCAGGGGGGCGAGCAGTACTTC

D: .
V: TRBV9
J: TRBJ1-1
size: .
CDR3: CASSVAGSEAFF
DNA: TGTGCCAGCAGCGTAGCAGGATCTGAAGCTTTCTTT

D: .
V: TRBV4-3
J: TRBJ2-1
size: few
CDR3: CASSQDWGPSNEQFF
DNA: TGCGCCAGCAGCCAAGATTGGGGTCCCTCCAATGAGCAGTTCTTC